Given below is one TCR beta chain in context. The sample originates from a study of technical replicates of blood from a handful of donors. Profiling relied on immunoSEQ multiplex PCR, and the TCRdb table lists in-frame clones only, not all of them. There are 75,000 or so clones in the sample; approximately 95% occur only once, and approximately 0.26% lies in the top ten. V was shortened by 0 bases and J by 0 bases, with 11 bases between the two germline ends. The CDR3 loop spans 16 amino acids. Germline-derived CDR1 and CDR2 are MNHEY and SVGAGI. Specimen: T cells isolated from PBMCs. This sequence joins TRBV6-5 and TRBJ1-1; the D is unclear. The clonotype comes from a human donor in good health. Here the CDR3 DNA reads TGTGCCAGCAGTTACTCGGCCAGGCCGATGAACACTGAAGCTTTCTTT. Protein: CASSYSARPMNTEAFF.